In this sample, the clone carrying this T cell receptor (beta chain) turned up a few times. Its antigen is not identified. Some clones are missing from TCRdb's copy, which holds only in-frame ones; the method was immunoSEQ multiplex PCR. This sample has about 40,000 clones; just over 90% occur once, and the top ten carry around 2.5%. As to time point: week 5, during vaccination. The vaccine gave 300 ug of a 20-mer mutant IDH1 peptide subcutaneously per dose. CDR3 length: 14 amino acids. Trimming at V came to 2 bases and at J to 2 bases, leaving 3 bases not matched to a gene. This specimen belongs to a study of a mutant IDH1 vaccine in newly diagnosed glioma. As for the study in general: Receipt of radiotherapy, temozolomide, or both preceded the study, and most received both.

Study conclusions and caveats: Changes to the top peripheral T cell clonotypes appeared unrelated to pseudoprogression.

This sequence was found in a man over 45 with glioma. This rearrangement joins TRBV23-1 to TRBJ2-7; 7 bases are shared with TRBD1. TRBV23-1 is flagged as an ORF with uncertain function. The sample in question was PBMCs, obtained from a glioma patient whose treatment included an IDH1 peptide vaccine. This chain's CDR3 is CASSQRDSPYEQYF. In nucleotides, the CDR3 is TGCGCCAGCAGTCAACGGGACAGCCCCTACGAGCAGTACTTC.